The clone carrying this TCR beta chain was detected many times. Antigen specificity is unknown. The V gene end was trimmed by 3 bases and the J gene end by 5 bases; junction bases not matched to a gene: 7. The CDR3 contains 15 residues. Germline lookup yields CDR1 SGHVS and CDR2 FNYEAQ. The sample comes from a study of CD8+CD57+ T cells in acquired aplastic anemia. Study conclusions and caveats: Researchers reported that CD8+ Simpson's diversity was not significantly different in patients versus controls.

Profiling of TCR beta VDJ combinations and CDR3 sequences used genomic DNA as template. TCRdb independently ran MiXCR on the reads; one entry per CDR3 protein. Found here are some 190,000 distinct CDR3 sequences, roughly 56% of them singletons; the top ten hold roughly 15%. Material for sequencing was sorted CD4+, CD8+, or CD8+CD57+ T cells (not recorded which) from PBMCs. This receptor was taken from a human donor in good health, serving as a control. The chain employs TRBV7-6 and TRBJ2-3, with 8 bases fitting TRBD2. The CDR3 loop is CASSFSGGAGDTQYF. The CDR3 coding sequence is TGTGCCAGCAGCTTTTCCGGGGGGGCCGGAGATACGCAGTATTTT.